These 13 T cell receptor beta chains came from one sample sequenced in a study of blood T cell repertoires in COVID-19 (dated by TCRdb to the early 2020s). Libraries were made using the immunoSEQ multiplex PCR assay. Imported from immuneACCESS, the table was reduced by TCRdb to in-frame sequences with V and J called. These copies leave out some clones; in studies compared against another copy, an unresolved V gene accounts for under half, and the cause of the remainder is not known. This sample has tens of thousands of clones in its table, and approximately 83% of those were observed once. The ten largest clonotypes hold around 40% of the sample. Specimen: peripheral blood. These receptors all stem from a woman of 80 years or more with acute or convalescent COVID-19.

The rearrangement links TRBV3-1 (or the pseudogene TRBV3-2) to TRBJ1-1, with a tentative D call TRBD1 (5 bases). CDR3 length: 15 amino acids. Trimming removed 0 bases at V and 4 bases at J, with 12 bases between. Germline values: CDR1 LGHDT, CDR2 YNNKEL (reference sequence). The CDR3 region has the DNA TGTGCCAGCAGCCAAGAGCCCCCGGGGGGCACTGAAGCTTTCTTT. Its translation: CASSQEPPGGTEAFF.

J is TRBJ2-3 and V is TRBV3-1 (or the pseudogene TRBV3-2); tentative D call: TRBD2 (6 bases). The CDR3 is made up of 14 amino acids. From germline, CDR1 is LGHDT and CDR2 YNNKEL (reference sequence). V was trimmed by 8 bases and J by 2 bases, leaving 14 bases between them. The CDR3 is CASARLGNTDTQYF. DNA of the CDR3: TGTGCCAGCGCAAGACTAGGGAACACAGATACGCAGTATTTT.

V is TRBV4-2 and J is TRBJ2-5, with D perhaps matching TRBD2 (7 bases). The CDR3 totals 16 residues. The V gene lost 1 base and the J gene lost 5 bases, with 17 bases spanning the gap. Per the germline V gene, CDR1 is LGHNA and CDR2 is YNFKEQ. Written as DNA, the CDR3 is TGTGCCAGCAGCCAAGTGGAGGGGGGGACGCGGGAGACCCAGTACTTC. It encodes CASSQVEGGTRETQYF.

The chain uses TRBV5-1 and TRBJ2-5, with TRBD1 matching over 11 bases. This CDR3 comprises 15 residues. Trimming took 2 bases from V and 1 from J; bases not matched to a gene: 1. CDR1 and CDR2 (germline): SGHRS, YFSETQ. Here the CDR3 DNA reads TGCGCCAGCAGCTTTGGGACAGGGGGCCAAGAGACCCAGTACTTC. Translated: CASSFGTGGQETQYF.

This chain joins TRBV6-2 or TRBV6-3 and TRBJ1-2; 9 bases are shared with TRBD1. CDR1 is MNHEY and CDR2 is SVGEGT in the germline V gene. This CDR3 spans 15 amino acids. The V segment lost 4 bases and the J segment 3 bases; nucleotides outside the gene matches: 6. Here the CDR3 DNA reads TGTGCCAGCAGTTCCCCGGGACAGGGAGACTATGGCTACACCTTC. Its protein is CASSSPGQGDYGYTF.

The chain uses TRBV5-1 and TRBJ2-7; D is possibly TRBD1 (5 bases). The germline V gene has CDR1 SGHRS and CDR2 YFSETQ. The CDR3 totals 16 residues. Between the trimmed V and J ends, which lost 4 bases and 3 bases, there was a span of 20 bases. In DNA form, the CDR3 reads TGCGCCAGCAGCCCCGGCCAGGGCAGATGGGACTACGAGCAGTACTTC. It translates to CASSPGQGRWDYEQYF.

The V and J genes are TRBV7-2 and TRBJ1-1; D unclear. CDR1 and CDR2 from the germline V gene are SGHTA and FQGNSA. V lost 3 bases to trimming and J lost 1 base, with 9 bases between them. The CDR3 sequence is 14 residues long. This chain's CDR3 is CASSFSGQNTEAFF. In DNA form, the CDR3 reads TGTGCCAGCAGCTTCTCAGGTCAGAACACTGAAGCTTTCTTT.

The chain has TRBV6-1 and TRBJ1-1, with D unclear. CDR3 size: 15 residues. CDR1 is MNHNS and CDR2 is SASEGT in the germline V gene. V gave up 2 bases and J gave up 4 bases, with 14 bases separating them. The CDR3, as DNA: TGTGCCAGCAGTGAACTCCCCGGGCGGGTCACTGAAGCTTTCTTT. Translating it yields CASSELPGRVTEAFF.

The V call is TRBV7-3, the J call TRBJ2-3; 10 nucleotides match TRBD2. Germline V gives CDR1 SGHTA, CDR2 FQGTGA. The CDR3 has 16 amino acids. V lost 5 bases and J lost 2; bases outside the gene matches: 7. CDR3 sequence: CASSPSSGGSTDTQYF. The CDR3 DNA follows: TGTGCCAGCAGCCCCAGTAGCGGGGGGTCCACAGATACGCAGTATTTT.

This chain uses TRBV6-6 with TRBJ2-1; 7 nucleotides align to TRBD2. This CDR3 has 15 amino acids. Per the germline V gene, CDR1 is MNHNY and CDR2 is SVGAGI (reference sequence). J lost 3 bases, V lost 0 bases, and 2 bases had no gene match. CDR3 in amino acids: CASSYSGGIYNEQFF. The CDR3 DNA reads TGTGCCAGCAGTTACTCGGGGGGGATCTACAATGAGCAGTTCTTC.

As DNA, the CDR3 is TGTGCCAGCAGCGCCCTGACCCAGGGGAACTCACCCCTCCACTTT. Translation: CASSALTQGNSPLHF. V usage is TRBV5-4 and J usage is TRBJ1-6; tentative D call: TRBD1 (6 bases). V gave up 4 bases and J gave up 10 bases, with 18 bases separating them. Germline V gene data show CDR1 as SGHNT and CDR2 as YYREEE (reference sequence). The CDR3 covers 15 residues.

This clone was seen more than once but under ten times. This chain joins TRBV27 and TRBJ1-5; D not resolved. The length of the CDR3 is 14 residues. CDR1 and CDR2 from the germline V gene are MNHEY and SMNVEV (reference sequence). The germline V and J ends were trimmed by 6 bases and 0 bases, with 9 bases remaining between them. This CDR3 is CASRASGSNQPQHF. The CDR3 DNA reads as TGTGCCAGCAGGGCCAGTGGTAGCAATCAGCCCCAGCATTTT.

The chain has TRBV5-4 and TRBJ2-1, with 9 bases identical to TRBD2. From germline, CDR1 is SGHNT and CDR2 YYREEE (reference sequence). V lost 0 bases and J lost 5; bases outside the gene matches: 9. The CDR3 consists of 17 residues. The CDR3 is CASSLGRGGRIHNEQFF. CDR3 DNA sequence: TGTGCCAGCAGCTTGGGGCGGGGGGGCCGAATCCACAATGAGCAGTTCTTC.